Listed below are T cell receptor beta chains from one sample, sequenced in a study of cytomegalovirus exposure and HLA in healthy donors. The data were produced by immunoSEQ multiplex PCR, yet TCRdb's version contains in-frame clones alone and is incomplete. The data show under 120,000 clones, with about 70% seen just once and around 2.5% held by the top ten. The source material was PBMCs. The receptor set was obtained from a man between 45 and 60 years old in good health and CMV-seropositive. Each CDR3 is given with its conserved first and last residue. A D gene is named only where the DNA matches it firmly. Rows may omit the clone size; those that give it use once, few, many or a size class.

size: NA; V: TRBV4-2; J: TRBJ2-1; D: TRBD2; DNA: TGTGCCAGCAGCACCCGCGGGGGGCGCTCCTACAATGAGCAGTTCTTC; CDR3: CASSTRGGRSYNEQFF
size: NA; V: TRBV28; J: TRBJ2-6; D: TRBD1; DNA: TGTGCCAGCAGTTCTACAGGGGCTGGGGCCAACGTCCTGACTTTC; CDR3: CASSSTGAGANVLTF
size: NA; V: TRBV5-6; J: TRBJ1-2; D: NA; DNA: TGTGCCAGCAGCATCTCTTCTAACTATGGCTACACCTTC; CDR3: CASSISSNYGYTF
size: few; V: TRBV7-2; J: TRBJ2-5; D: TRBD2; DNA: TGTGCCAGCAGCCATCGCCGGGGGGGGGAGACCCAGTACTTC; CDR3: CASSHRRGGETQYF
size: few; V: TRBV6-6; J: TRBJ1-3; D: NA; DNA: TGTGCCAGCAGTTACGGTCCAATCCGTCTAGGAAACACCATATATTTT; CDR3: CASSYGPIRLGNTIYF
size: NA; V: TRBV6-1; J: TRBJ2-1; D: TRBD2; DNA: TGTGCCAGCACTAGCGGGAGGTGGAATGAGCAGTTCTTC; CDR3: CASTSGRWNEQFF
size: few; V: TRBV19; J: TRBJ1-2; D: TRBD1; DNA: TGTGCCAGTAGTTCGACGTGGGACAGCAACTATGGCTACACCTTC; CDR3: CASSSTWDSNYGYTF
size: NA; V: TRBV9; J: TRBJ2-1; D: TRBD2; DNA: TGTGCCAGCAGCCGGCTAGCGGGGGGCTCCTACAATGAGCAGTTCTTC; CDR3: CASSRLAGGSYNEQFF
size: NA; V: TRBV5-4; J: TRBJ1-2; D: TRBD1; DNA: TGTGCCAGCAGAACCGACAGGGGGCCCTATGGCTACACCTTC; CDR3: CASRTDRGPYGYTF
size: NA; V: TRBV2; J: TRBJ2-7; D: TRBD1; DNA: TGTGCCAGCAGACCCACAGGGGGCGGCGAGCAGTACTTC; CDR3: CASRPTGGGEQYF
size: NA; V: TRBV5-1; J: TRBJ2-3; D: NA; DNA: TGCGCCAGCAGCTTGGCAGGCAGACAACCAGATACGCAGTATTTT; CDR3: CASSLAGRQPDTQYF
size: medium-sized; V: TRBV2; J: TRBJ1-2; D: TRBD1; DNA: TGTGCCAGCAGCGGCAGGGGCGCGGACAGGGGGTATGGCTACACCTTC; CDR3: CASSGRGADRGYGYTF
size: NA; V: TRBV7-9; J: TRBJ2-3; D: TRBD2; DNA: TGTGCCAGCAGCATAGCGGGAGCGGAGTATTTT; CDR3: CASSIAGAEYF
size: NA; V: TRBV5-1; J: TRBJ2-1; D: TRBD2; DNA: TGCGCCAGCAGCTCGGGACTAGCGGGGGGGAGCTCCTACAATGAGCAGTTCTTC; CDR3: CASSSGLAGGSSYNEQFF
size: NA; V: TRBV9; J: TRBJ1-2; D: NA; DNA: TGTGCCAGCAGCGTAGCGCTTGATGGGACAGGCTACACCTTC; CDR3: CASSVALDGTGYTF
size: NA; V: TRBV5-1; J: TRBJ2-2; D: TRBD1; DNA: TGCGCCAGCAGCAAGGGACAGACGAACACCGGGGAGCTGTTTTTT; CDR3: CASSKGQTNTGELFF
size: NA; V: TRBV6-6; J: TRBJ2-1; D: TRBD2; DNA: TGTGCCAGCAGTTACCCGACTAGCGGGGGGGCTGATGAGCAGTTCTTC; CDR3: CASSYPTSGGADEQFF
size: few; V: TRBV10-1; J: TRBJ2-1; D: TRBD2; DNA: TGCGCCAGCAGTGATTCGGGGGCACTAGCGGGAGACTACCCGATTGAGCAGTTCTTC; CDR3: CASSDSGALAGDYPIEQFF
size: NA; V: TRBV13; J: TRBJ1-1; D: NA; DNA: TGTGCCAGCAGCCCCGGAGAGGGTATCACTGAAGCTTTCTTT; CDR3: CASSPGEGITEAFF
size: NA; V: TRBV28; J: TRBJ1-2; D: NA; DNA: TGTGCCAGCAGTCCTGAAGGGGACTCCTATGGCTACACCTTC; CDR3: CASSPEGDSYGYTF
size: NA; V: TRBV6-6; J: TRBJ1-6; D: NA; DNA: TGTGCCAGCAGCCCATTCCGGGACACCCTTAATTCACCCCTCCACTTT; CDR3: CASSPFRDTLNSPLHF
size: NA; V: TRBV5-1; J: TRBJ1-1; D: NA; DNA: TGCGCCAGCAGCGGCCGGGGTCTAGCAGCTGAAGCTTTCTTT; CDR3: CASSGRGLAAEAFF
size: NA; V: TRBV7-2; J: TRBJ2-7; D: TRBD2; DNA: TGTGCCAGCAGCCAAGACGGGGCGGGGGCCTACGAGCAGTACTTC; CDR3: CASSQDGAGAYEQYF
size: NA; V: TRBV5-5; J: TRBJ1-5; D: TRBD1; DNA: TGTGCCAGCAGCCGGAATCCGGGACAGTTCAATCAGCCCCAGCATTTT; CDR3: CASSRNPGQFNQPQHF
size: once; V: TRBV19; J: TRBJ1-5; D: NA; DNA: TGTGCCAGTAGTATAGACAGGGGAAATCAGCCCCAGCATTTT; CDR3: CASSIDRGNQPQHF
size: few; V: TRBV9; J: TRBJ2-6; D: TRBD1; DNA: TGTGCCAGCAGCGTAGAAACAGGGGGCGCAGGGGCCAACGTCCTGACTTTC; CDR3: CASSVETGGAGANVLTF
size: few; V: TRBV5-1; J: TRBJ1-1; D: TRBD1; DNA: TGCGCCAGCAGTCCAGACAGGGGGAACATGAACACTGAAGCTTTCTTT; CDR3: CASSPDRGNMNTEAFF
size: NA; V: TRBV5-1; J: TRBJ2-7; D: NA; DNA: TGCGCCAGCAGCTTGGGAGAACAGGGCACTTGGGAGCAGTACTTC; CDR3: CASSLGEQGTWEQYF
size: NA; V: TRBV2; J: TRBJ2-5; D: NA; DNA: TGTGCCAGCAGTGAACAGCCTAGCGAGCAAGAGACCCAGTACTTC; CDR3: CASSEQPSEQETQYF
size: NA; V: TRBV5-1; J: TRBJ1-2; D: NA; DNA: TGCGCCAGCAGCGCACAGGGTCCCACTGATGGCTACACCTTC; CDR3: CASSAQGPTDGYTF
size: once; V: TRBV30; J: TRBJ1-3; D: TRBD1; DNA: TGTGCCTGGAGTCAGGACAGGGGAAACACCATATATTTT; CDR3: CAWSQDRGNTIYF
size: few; V: TRBV10-3; J: TRBJ2-3; D: TRBD2; DNA: TGTGCCATCAGTGTGGCGGGAGATGCCACCCATCCACCAGATACGCAGTATTTT; CDR3: CAISVAGDATHPPDTQYF
size: NA; V: TRBV6-5; J: TRBJ1-6; D: NA; DNA: TGTGCCAGCAGTTCCAGACAGTATTCACCCCTCCACTTT; CDR3: CASSSRQYSPLHF
size: few; V: TRBV28; J: TRBJ1-4; D: NA; DNA: TGTGCCAGCAGTACAACCCGGACAGTGAGAGAAAAACTGTTTTTT; CDR3: CASSTTRTVREKLFF
size: NA; V: TRBV6-1; J: TRBJ2-2; D: TRBD1; DNA: TGTGCCAGCAGTGGACAGGGGTTCACCGGGGAGCTGTTTTTT; CDR3: CASSGQGFTGELFF
size: NA; V: TRBV5-1; J: TRBJ2-3; D: NA; DNA: TGCGCCAGCTGCCTAGGTGGGGCGTTAGCAGATACGCAGTATTTT; CDR3: CASCLGGALADTQYF
size: NA; V: TRBV2; J: TRBJ1-2; D: NA; DNA: TGTGCCAACCAGGGAATTAACTATGGCTACACCTTC; CDR3: CANQGINYGYTF
size: NA; V: TRBV2; J: TRBJ2-7; D: NA; DNA: TGTGCCAGCAATAGCGAAACCTACGAGCAGTACTTC; CDR3: CASNSETYEQYF
size: NA; V: TRBV7-3; J: TRBJ2-1; D: NA; DNA: TGTGCCAGCAGCTTGATGGACATCCCCTACAATGAGCAGTTCTTC; CDR3: CASSLMDIPYNEQFF
size: NA; V: TRBV29-1; J: TRBJ2-5; D: NA; DNA: TGCAGCGTTAACCCCCCAGGGTCCAGGGAGACCCAGTACTTC; CDR3: CSVNPPGSRETQYF
size: NA; V: TRBV30; J: TRBJ1-2; D: NA; DNA: TGTGCCTGGAGCGTACAGGCAGGCTATGGCTACACCTTC; CDR3: CAWSVQAGYGYTF
size: NA; V: TRBV7-6; J: TRBJ2-5; D: NA; DNA: TGTGCCAGCAGCTTATCCGGCGGGGAAGAGACCCAGTACTTC; CDR3: CASSLSGGEETQYF
size: once; V: TRBV30; J: TRBJ2-1; D: TRBD2; DNA: TGTGCCTGGAGTGTTCGACTAGCGGGAGACAATGAGCAGTTCTTC; CDR3: CAWSVRLAGDNEQFF
size: NA; V: TRBV6-5; J: TRBJ1-5; D: NA; DNA: TGTGCCAGCAGCCCTAGGGAGGCCAATCAGCCCCAGCATTTT; CDR3: CASSPREANQPQHF
size: NA; V: TRBV6-1; J: TRBJ1-3; D: NA; DNA: TGTGCCAGCACCTCAGGGGTCTCTGGAAACACCATATATTTT; CDR3: CASTSGVSGNTIYF
size: few; V: TRBV7-8; J: TRBJ2-7; D: NA; DNA: TGTGCCAGCAGCAGGCCATTAAGACTAGGAAGTCACGAGCAGTACTTC; CDR3: CASSRPLRLGSHEQYF
size: few; V: TRBV9; J: TRBJ1-6; D: NA; DNA: TGTGCCAGCAGCCAACACTACAATTCACCCCTCCACTTT; CDR3: CASSQHYNSPLHF
size: NA; V: TRBV19; J: TRBJ2-1; D: TRBD2; DNA: TGTGCCAGTAGTATCTCCCTAGCGGGGGCCTACAATGAGCAGTTCTTC; CDR3: CASSISLAGAYNEQFF
size: NA; V: TRBV7-6; J: TRBJ2-3; D: NA; DNA: TGTGCCAGCAGTTCATCCACCCTAGAATTTAAGGCAGATACGCAGTATTTT; CDR3: CASSSSTLEFKADTQYF
size: NA; V: TRBV6-6; J: TRBJ2-3; D: TRBD1; DNA: TGTGCCAGCAACCCCCGACAGGGAGTGGGGACAGATACGCAGTATTTT; CDR3: CASNPRQGVGTDTQYF
size: NA; V: TRBV9; J: TRBJ1-2; D: NA; DNA: TGTGCCAGCAGCGTAGATAGGACAGACTATGGCTACACCTTC; CDR3: CASSVDRTDYGYTF
size: NA; V: TRBV5-8; J: TRBJ1-2; D: TRBD1; DNA: TGTGCCAGCAGCCCCAGGGACAGGGAAGGGGGCTACACCTTC; CDR3: CASSPRDREGGYTF
size: once; V: TRBV5-1; J: TRBJ1-4; D: TRBD1; DNA: TGCGCCAGCAGCTTGAGGACAGGGGGCGCGGGTAATGAAAAACTGTTTTTT; CDR3: CASSLRTGGAGNEKLFF
size: NA; V: TRBV30; J: TRBJ2-7; D: NA; DNA: TGTGCCTGGAGTGGAGGGTGGCGGCACTCCTTC; CDR3: CAWSGGWRHSF